One and the same sample provided the 26 T cell receptor beta chains below, sequenced in a study of shared clonotypes between healthy human individuals. Produced via immunoSEQ multiplex PCR; TCRdb's table is partial and in-frame only. The table records fewer than 2.5 million clones, approximately 93% of them present only once. Sequencing input: naive CD4+ T cells from PBMCs. Subset described: CD45RA+ positively selected. The receptors here all came from a man younger than 30 in good health. Some clones in this sample may be carry-over from other donors' samples.

The chain has TRBV18 and TRBJ1-3; 8 nucleotides line up with TRBD1. This CDR3 region has 17 residues. Unmatched junction bases numbered 11, after V lost 5 bases and J lost 2 bases. Germline loops: CDR1 KGHSH, CDR2 LQKENI. The CDR3 protein is CASSSRTPGGTGNTIYF. CDR3 coding DNA: TGTGCCAGCTCATCCCGAACCCCAGGGGGCACTGGAAACACCATATATTTT.

This clone was observed a single time. V gene TRBV7-2 combines with J gene TRBJ2-2; 9 bases map to TRBD1. Unmatched junction bases numbered 1, after V lost 2 bases and J lost 6 bases. This CDR3 spans 14 amino acids. Germline-derived CDR1 and CDR2 are SGHTA and FQGNSA. Written as DNA, the CDR3 is TGTGCCAGCAGCTTAAGACAGGGGGCCGGGGAGCTGTTTTTT. Residues: CASSLRQGAGELFF.

CDR3 in amino acids: CATSRPGAGETQYF. CDR3 bases: TGTGCCACCAGCAGACCGGGGGCGGGGGAGACCCAGTACTTC. The chain combines TRBV15 with TRBJ2-5; tentatively, D is TRBD1 or TRBD2 (6 bases each). The V gene's germline CDR1 is LNHNV and CDR2 YYDKDF (reference sequence). V was shortened by 2 bases and J by 5 bases, with 12 bases between the two germline ends. This CDR3 is built from 14 residues.

The V call is TRBV19, the J call TRBJ2-5; D is undetermined. CDR1 is LNHDA and CDR2 is SQIVND in the germline V gene (reference sequence). The CDR3 loop spans 14 amino acids. V lost 3 bases to trimming and J lost 7 bases, with 15 bases between them. CDR3 amino acids: CASSIGSPRPTQYF. CDR3 sequence (DNA): TGTGCCAGTAGTATCGGCAGTCCAAGACCGACCCAGTACTTC.

The chain uses TRBV19 and TRBJ2-7, with a tentative D call TRBD1 (6 bases). CDR3 size: 17 residues. The germline V gene has CDR1 LNHDA and CDR2 SQIVND (reference sequence). V lost 3 bases and J lost 3, with 21 bases in between. The CDR3 is CASSITYDRTAGYEQYF. The DNA for the CDR3 is TGTGCCAGTAGTATCACCTATGACCGGACAGCAGGCTACGAGCAGTACTTC.

This clone has just a few counts. This chain connects TRBV25-1 to TRBJ1-1; no definite D call. The germline V gene encodes CDR1 MGHDK and CDR2 SYGVNS. V lost 7 bases and J lost 0, with 12 bases in between. CDR3 length: 14 residues. CDR3 loop: CASTYDEVNTEAFF. In DNA form, the CDR3 reads TGTGCCAGCACTTATGATGAGGTGAACACTGAAGCTTTCTTT.

As concerns this clone: Other nucleotide sequences in the sample specify the same CDR3. The rearrangement joins TRBV2 to TRBJ1-1; a possible D gene is TRBD1 (5 bases). The ends were cut back, 6 bases at V and 0 bases at J, with 8 bases in the middle. Germline V lookup: CDR1 SNHLY, CDR2 FYNNEI. The CDR3 totals 13 residues. The CDR3 here is CASRTGLNTEAFF. The CDR3 DNA is TGTGCCAGCAGAACAGGCCTGAACACTGAAGCTTTCTTT.

The chain recombines TRBV7-2 with TRBJ1-1, with TRBD1 identical over 10 bases. The trim removed 5 bases at V and 9 bases at J, leaving 9 bases unmatched. Germline CDR1 and CDR2: SGHTA and FQGNSA. The CDR3 runs to 14 residues. CDR3 DNA: TGTGCCAGCAGCCTGCGGACAGGGGGAGTACAAGCTTTCTTT. It specifies CASSLRTGGVQAFF. Full variable domain (remainder filled in from reference TRBV7-2 and TRBJ1-1): GAGVSQSPSNKVTEKGKDVELRCDPISGHTALYWYRQSLGQGLEFLIYFQGNSAPDKSGLPSDRFSAERTGGSVSTLTIQRTQQEDSAVYLCASSLRTGGVQAFFGQGTRLTVV.

CDR3 region: CASSLWGIQETQYF. DNA for the CDR3: TGTGCCAGCAGCTTATGGGGCATCCAAGAGACCCAGTACTTC. The V gene is TRBV7-9, the J gene TRBJ2-5; D might be TRBD1 (5 bases). CDR3 length: 14 amino acids. The ends were cut back, 2 bases at V and 1 base at J, with 8 bases in the middle. Germline loops: CDR1 SEHNR, CDR2 FQNEAQ (reference sequence).

The genes are TRBV10-1 and TRBJ1-1, with D unclear. The CDR3 is 9 residues long. V was pared by 7 bases and J by 6 bases, with 3 bases between. The germline CDR1 and CDR2 sequences are WNHNN and SYGVQD (reference sequence). The CDR3 sequence: CASIPEAFF. The CDR3 DNA follows: TGCGCCAGCATCCCTGAAGCTTTCTTT.

This clone was recorded once. The J gene is TRBJ1-5, the V gene TRBV27; D not resolved. CDR3 length: 16 amino acids. In germline, CDR1 is MNHEY, CDR2 SMNVEV (reference sequence). Deletions cut 4 bases from V and 3 bases from J, with 16 bases between. CDR3 region: CASSSVLGRYNQPQHF. The CDR3 DNA sequence: TGTGCCAGCAGTTCTGTGCTCGGACGGTACAATCAGCCCCAGCATTTT.

This chain joins TRBV28 and TRBJ2-5; TRBD1 might be the D (6 bases). Germline CDR1 MDHEN, CDR2 SYDVKM. V gave up 5 bases and J gave up 9 bases, with 19 bases separating them. The CDR3 has 14 amino acids. The DNA for the CDR3 is TGTGCCAGCAGTCCCCCACAGGGCTCCACACCCCAGTACTTC. Translating gives CASSPPQGSTPQYF.

The rearrangement uses TRBV2 and TRBJ2-5, with a weak D call TRBD2 (6 bases). Trimming took 4 bases from V and 5 from J, leaving 14 bases between them. The CDR3 totals 14 residues. Germline CDR1 is SNHLY and CDR2 is FYNNEI. Here the CDR3 reads CASSGGWGGETQYF. CDR3 sequence (DNA): TGTGCCAGCAGTGGGGGTTGGGGAGGCGAGACCCAGTACTTC.

The chain recombines TRBV28 with TRBJ2-7; tentatively, D is TRBD2 (5 bases). The CDR3 spans 12 residues. The germline V gene encodes CDR1 MDHEN and CDR2 SYDVKM. V was clipped by 5 bases and J by 6 bases, with 11 bases between them. CDR3 bases: TGTGCCAGCAGTGTGGGCGGACTCGAGCAGTACTTC. Translation gives CASSVGGLEQYF.

Worth noting for this clone: The identical CDR3 is also encoded by other nucleotide sequences in the sample. V usage is TRBV7-2 and J usage is TRBJ2-7; 11 bases line up with TRBD2. Germline CDR1 SGHTA, CDR2 FQGNSA. The V segment lost 1 base and the J segment 5 bases; nucleotides outside the gene matches: 1. The CDR3 sequence is 14 residues long. The CDR3 here is CASSLVLAGDEQYF. CDR3 coding DNA: TGTGCCAGCAGCTTAGTACTAGCGGGAGACGAGCAGTACTTC.

The CDR3 is CASALSTGTDTQYF. DNA for the CDR3: TGCGCCAGCGCGCTTTCGACGGGCACAGATACGCAGTATTTT. This rearrangement joins TRBV4-3 to TRBJ2-3, with D unclear. The V gene lost 8 bases and the J gene lost 1 base, with 13 bases spanning the gap. Germline CDR1 LGHNA, CDR2 YSLEER. The CDR3 is 14 residues long.

V and J are TRBV7-3 and TRBJ1-5; no reliable D call. The CDR3 loop spans 14 amino acids. CDR1 and CDR2 from the germline V gene are SGHTA and FQGTGA. V lost 2 bases to trimming and J lost 0 bases, with 5 bases between them. Written as DNA, the CDR3 is TGTGCCAGCAGCTTATGGCCTAGCAATCAGCCCCAGCATTTT. Protein product: CASSLWPSNQPQHF.

The chain links TRBV21-1 to TRBJ2-5; the D call of TRBD2 is as the table states it, not checked on the DNA. TRBV21-1 is labeled a pseudogene. The CDR3 contains 17 residues. CDR3 region: CASSKGGVVLPHETQYF. The CDR3 DNA is TGTGCCAGCAGCAAGGGGGGGGTGGTTTTACCCCATGAGACCCAGTACTTC.

The V call is TRBV7-9, the J call TRBJ2-5; the D call may be TRBD1 or TRBD2 (7 bases each). V was trimmed by 5 bases and J by 4 bases, leaving 23 bases between them. The V gene's germline CDR1 is SEHNR and CDR2 FQNEAQ (reference sequence). The CDR3 loop spans 17 amino acids. CDR3 nucleotides: TGTGCCAGCAGCCCCCAGGGGGGGGGCGCGTGGGGAGAGACCCAGTACTTC. Its translation: CASSPQGGGAWGETQYF. The full variable domain, rest sourced from reference TRBV7-9 and TRBJ2-5, is DTGVSQNPRHKITKRGQNVTFRCDPISEHNRLYWYRQTLGQGPEFLTYFQNEAQLEKSRLLSDRFSAERPKGSFSTLEIQRTEQGDSAMYLCASSPQGGGAWGETQYFGPGTRLLVL.

Worth noting for this clone: Other DNA variants within this sample encode the same CDR3. This chain uses TRBV5-1 with TRBJ1-1, with D uncertain. CDR1 and CDR2 from the germline V gene are SGHRS and YFSETQ. CDR3 length equals 13 residues. V dropped 4 bases and J dropped 0 bases, with 7 bases sitting between them. CDR3 sequence: CASSPSLNTEAFF. Written as DNA, the CDR3 is TGCGCCAGCAGCCCGTCGTTGAACACTGAAGCTTTCTTT.

The chain recombines TRBV11-3 with TRBJ2-5; 7 bases fit TRBD1. The CDR3 covers 14 residues. J gave up 4 bases and V 5 bases, and 7 bases lay outside the gene matches. Germline V gene lookup returns CDR1 SGHNT and CDR2 YENEEA. This CDR3 is CASSRNRGGETQYF. CDR3 sequence (DNA): TGTGCCAGCAGCAGAAACAGGGGCGGAGAGACCCAGTACTTC.

V and J are TRBV11-1 and TRBJ2-5; 7 bases align to TRBD1. The DNA end is a closer match to TRBJ2-7, so the J assignment may be wrong. The CDR3 length is 14 residues. The germline gives CDR1 SGHAT, CDR2 FQDESV (reference sequence). The CDR3 sequence: CASSKYRGTYEQYF. The CDR3, as DNA: TGTGCCAGCAGCAAATACAGGGGAACCTACGAGCAGTACTTC.

This chain joins TRBV19 and TRBJ1-5; D gene uncertain. Deletions cut 10 bases from V and 2 bases from J, with 12 bases between. The CDR3 runs to 13 residues. Germline V gives CDR1 LNHDA, CDR2 SQIVND (reference sequence). The CDR3 DNA reads TGTGCCACTGAGGACCGTCGCAATCAGCCCCAGCATTTT. Translating it yields CATEDRRNQPQHF.

In the case of this clone: Different DNA sequences within this sample yield the same CDR3. V and J are TRBV28 and TRBJ2-2; D gene uncertain. Germline V gene lookup returns CDR1 MDHEN and CDR2 SYDVKM. This CDR3 region has 11 residues. V shed 8 bases and J shed 2 bases, with 3 bases lying between them. The CDR3 region has the DNA TGTGCCAGCCATAACACCGGGGAGCTGTTTTTT. Residues: CASHNTGELFF. The full variable domain, rest sourced from reference TRBV28 and TRBJ2-2, is DVKVTQSSRYLVKRTGEKVFLECVQDMDHENMFWYRQDPGLGLRLIYFSYDVKMKEKGDIPEGYSVSREKKERFSLILESASTNQTSMYLCASHNTGELFFGEGSRLTVL.

The genes are TRBV29-1 and TRBJ2-3; D remains unclear. Germline assignment: CDR1 SQVTM and CDR2 ANQGSEA. The CDR3 runs 14 residues. Trimming removed 6 bases at V and 1 base at J, with 14 bases between. The CDR3 loop is CSVRVGPGTDTQYF. The CDR3 coding sequence is TGCAGCGTCCGGGTCGGACCGGGCACAGATACGCAGTATTTT.

In the case of this clone: The identical CDR3 is also encoded by other nucleotide sequences in the sample. The chain combines TRBV4-1 with TRBJ2-3; D not certain. Trimming cost V 1 base and J 0 bases, with 5 bases left between them. The CDR3 has 14 residues. Germline V gene sequence: CDR1 MGHRA, CDR2 YSYEKL. CDR3 coding DNA: TGCGCCAGCAGCCAAGGGGCTAGCACAGATACGCAGTATTTT. Translating gives CASSQGASTDTQYF.